This T cell receptor (beta chain) is drawn from a study of cytomegalovirus exposure and HLA in healthy donors. About this clone: Its target is not known.

A multiplex PCR was run with 60 Vbeta primers and 13 Jbeta primers. Clones were read by immunoSEQ multiplex PCR, and TCRdb kept only the in-frame ones, dropping some. This repertoire shows approximately 100,000 clones, 79% found once; its top ten account for roughly 4%. Findings and caveats of the study: There was a cluster of highly shared sequence variants that was likely a sequencing artifact. In a later analysis, TCR beta V- and J-gene trimming was associated with a missense DCLRE1C variant.

The germline V gene encodes CDR1 LGHNA and CDR2 YSLEER. The V end lost 0 bases, the J end lost 5 bases, and 8 bases lay between the germline ends. The CDR3 spans 14 residues. The chain is built from TRBV4-3 and TRBJ1-5; D gene uncertain. This TCR was sampled from a female donor in good health and CMV-seropositive. Material: PBMCs. In DNA form, the CDR3 reads TGCGCCAGCAGCCAAGAATCGGGGTATCAGCCCCAGCATTTT. Its translation: CASSQESGYQPQHF.